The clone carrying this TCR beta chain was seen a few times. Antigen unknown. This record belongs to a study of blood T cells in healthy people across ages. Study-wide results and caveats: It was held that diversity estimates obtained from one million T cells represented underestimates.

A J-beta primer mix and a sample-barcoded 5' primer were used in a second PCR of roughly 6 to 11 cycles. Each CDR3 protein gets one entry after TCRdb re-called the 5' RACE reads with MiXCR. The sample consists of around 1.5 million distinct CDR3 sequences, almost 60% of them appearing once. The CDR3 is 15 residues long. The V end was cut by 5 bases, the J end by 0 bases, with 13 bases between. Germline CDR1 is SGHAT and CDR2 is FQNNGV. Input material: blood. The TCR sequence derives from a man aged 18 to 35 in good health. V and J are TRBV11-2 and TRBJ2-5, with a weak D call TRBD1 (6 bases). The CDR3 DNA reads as TGTGCCAGCAGCGCGATTCAGGGGTACCAAGAGACCCAGTACTTC. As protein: CASSAIQGYQETQYF.